One sample yielded the 29 T cell receptor beta chains listed below, sequenced in a study of cytomegalovirus exposure and HLA in healthy donors. Primers included in the PCR were 60 Vbeta and 13 Jbeta primers. Assay used: immunoSEQ multiplex PCR; TCRdb lists only in-frame clones, some missing. Of around 190,000 clones in the sample, roughly 72% were seen once. The specimen was PBMCs. All receptors come from a man between 25 and 39 years old in good health and CMV-seronegative.

This rearrangement joins TRBV20-1 to TRBJ1-2, with a possible D match to TRBD1 (5 bases). CDR3 length: 11 residues. V dropped 3 bases and J dropped 8 bases, with 10 bases sitting between them. Germline V gene sequence: CDR1 DFQATT, CDR2 SNEGSKA (reference sequence). CDR3: CSARGEDGYTF. CDR3 coding DNA: TGCAGTGCTAGGGGGGAGGACGGCTACACCTTC.

V and J are TRBV7-2 and TRBJ2-1, with 14 bases that match TRBD2. The CDR3 runs 17 residues. Germline V CDR1 and CDR2: SGHTA, FQGNSA. V was pared by 5 bases and J by 9 bases, with 12 bases of the junction left unmatched. CDR3 DNA sequence: TGTGCCAGCAGCCAACGGACTAGCGGGAGGTTTACGGGTGAGCAGTTCTTC. Protein product: CASSQRTSGRFTGEQFF. The whole variable domain, filled in from reference TRBV7-2 and TRBJ2-1, reads GAGVSQSPSNKVTEKGKDVELRCDPISGHTALYWYRQSLGQGLEFLIYFQGNSAPDKSGLPSDRFSAERTGGSVSTLTIQRTQQEDSAVYLCASSQRTSGRFTGEQFFGPGTRLTVL.

V and J are TRBV23-1 and TRBJ2-6, with 11 bases aligning to TRBD1. TRBV23-1 is identified as an open reading frame with a role that is uncertain. Trimming took 0 bases from V and 3 from J; bases not matched to a gene: 10. The CDR3 is made up of 20 amino acids. The CDR3 DNA is TGCGCCAGCAGTCAATCTCGGACAGGGGGCCCAAGAAATGGGGCCAACGTCCTGACTTTC. Translating gives CASSQSRTGGPRNGANVLTF.

V usage is TRBV25-1 and J usage is TRBJ2-3; tentatively, D is TRBD1 (6 bases). This CDR3 has 16 amino acids. CDR1 and CDR2 from the germline V gene are MGHDK and SYGVNS. The V and J ends lost 4 bases and 1 base respectively, with 15 bases between them. The CDR3 loop reads CASSVRQVPGTDTQYF. Here the CDR3 DNA reads TGTGCCAGCAGTGTGCGACAGGTGCCCGGCACAGATACGCAGTATTTT.

The chain links TRBV9 to TRBJ2-5; 8 bases line up with TRBD1. Germline V gene lookup returns CDR1 SGDLS and CDR2 YYNGEE. V shed 3 bases, J shed 1 base, and the junction held 2 bases outside the gene matches. The CDR3 runs to 14 residues. This CDR3 is CASSGGQGQETQYF. In DNA form, the CDR3 reads TGTGCCAGCAGCGGAGGACAGGGCCAAGAGACCCAGTACTTC.

The genes are TRBV5-4 and TRBJ2-3, with 7 bases aligning to TRBD1. Germline V gives CDR1 SGHNT, CDR2 YYREEE (reference sequence). Trimming cost V 0 bases and J 4 bases; bases outside gene matches: 5. The CDR3 covers 15 residues. CDR3 nucleotides: TGTGCCAGCAGCTTGGAAGACAGGGTCGCAGATACGCAGTATTTT. Protein product: CASSLEDRVADTQYF.

The chain uses TRBV9 and TRBJ2-5; D perhaps matches TRBD1 (6 bases). Trimming cost V 2 bases and J 3 bases, with 11 bases left between them. The germline V gene encodes CDR1 SGDLS and CDR2 YYNGEE. The CDR3 contains 14 residues. The CDR3 bases are TGTGCCAGCAGCGTGGGGGACAACGAAGAGACCCAGTACTTC. Its translation: CASSVGDNEETQYF.

The V gene is TRBV30, the J gene TRBJ2-7, with TRBD1 identical over 8 bases. The V segment lost 5 bases and the J segment 2 bases; nucleotides outside the gene matches: 2. Germline CDR1 GTSNPN, CDR2 SVGIG (reference sequence). The CDR3 consists of 12 residues. In nucleotides, the CDR3 is TGTGCCTGGGGGGACAGGCCCTACGAGCAGTACTTC. It codes for CAWGDRPYEQYF.

V is TRBV4-1 and J is TRBJ2-2, with 9 bases aligning to TRBD2. The CDR3 is 17 amino acids. Germline loops: CDR1 MGHRA, CDR2 YSYEKL. V gave up 1 base and J gave up 8 bases; unmatched junction bases: 11. The CDR3 DNA follows: TGCGCCAGCAGCCAAGGTTCTCCTAGCGGGAATTTGGGGGAGCTGTTTTTT. As protein: CASSQGSPSGNLGELFF.

The rearrangement uses TRBV7-9 and TRBJ2-1; 14 bases align to TRBD2. V lost 2 bases, J lost 9 bases, and 3 bases stayed unmatched. The germline gives CDR1 SEHNR, CDR2 FQNEAQ (reference sequence). The CDR3 runs to 15 residues. In nucleotides, the CDR3 is TGTGCCAGCAGCTTACCCGGGACTAGCGGGAGTGAGCAGTTCTTC. Translated: CASSLPGTSGSEQFF.

The chain combines TRBV5-1 with TRBJ2-5; 11 nucleotides line up with TRBD2. From germline, CDR1 is SGHRS and CDR2 YFSETQ. The CDR3 loop spans 17 amino acids. V was clipped by 3 bases and J by 2 bases; unmatched bases: 9. Here the CDR3 DNA reads TGCGCCAGCAGCTACCTCGGGACTAGCGGCCCGCAAGAGACCCAGTACTTC. It encodes CASSYLGTSGPQETQYF.

This chain uses TRBV5-1 with TRBJ2-1; the D is unclear. This CDR3 comprises 14 residues. CDR1 and CDR2 (germline): SGHRS, YFSETQ. The germline V and J ends were trimmed by 4 bases and 2 bases, with 10 bases remaining between them. As DNA, the CDR3 is TGCGCCAGCAGCGCCCCCCAGGCCTACAATGAGCAGTTCTTC. It codes for CASSAPQAYNEQFF.

The chain couples TRBV11-3 to TRBJ1-4; D not certain. Trimming left V 5 bases short and J 8 bases short, with 12 bases between. The germline gives CDR1 SGHNT, CDR2 YENEEA. CDR3 length equals 13 residues. CDR3 protein: CASSPLWLEKLFF. The CDR3 nucleotides are TGTGCCAGCAGCCCCCTCTGGCTCGAAAAACTGTTTTTT.

This sequence joins TRBV2 and TRBJ2-2; D is perhaps TRBD1 (6 bases). Deletions cut 6 bases from V and 0 bases from J, with 11 bases between. Germline assignment: CDR1 SNHLY and CDR2 FYNNEI. The CDR3 loop spans 15 amino acids. The CDR3 coding sequence is TGTGCCAGCAGAGAGACAGGTTCGAACACCGGGGAGCTGTTTTTT. Encoded protein: CASRETGSNTGELFF.

J is TRBJ2-7 and V is TRBV29-1, with TRBD1 as a possible D gene (5 bases). Germline values: CDR1 SQVTM, CDR2 ANQGSEA. This CDR3 has 15 residues. V was shortened by 1 base and J by 0 bases, with 13 bases between the two germline ends. CDR3 region: CSVEAWTKSSYEQYF. Written as DNA, the CDR3 is TGCAGCGTTGAAGCATGGACAAAAAGCTCCTACGAGCAGTACTTC.

This clone was observed a few times. The chain joins TRBV2 to TRBJ1-3; 9 bases line up with TRBD1. Losses at the gene ends were 3 bases for V and 1 base for J; bases not matched to a gene: 7. The CDR3 totals 17 residues. Looked up from germline, CDR1 is SNHLY and CDR2 is FYNNEI. The CDR3 here is CASSDYRGLGSGNTIYF. The CDR3 DNA sequence: TGTGCCAGCAGTGATTACAGGGGGCTTGGGTCTGGAAACACCATATATTTT. The full variable domain, its missing parts supplied by reference TRBV2 and TRBJ1-3, is EPEVTQTPSHQVTQMGQEVILRCVPISNHLYFYWYRQILGQKVEFLVSFYNNEISEKSEIFDDQFSVERPDGSNFTLKIRSTKLEDSAMYFCASSDYRGLGSGNTIYFGEGSWLTVV.

The genes are TRBV5-1 and TRBJ2-5; no clear D. With 0 bases removed from V and 5 bases from J, the gap between germline ends came to 11 bases. CDR3 length: 14 residues. Germline V lookup: CDR1 SGHRS, CDR2 YFSETQ. DNA for the CDR3: TGCGCCAGCAGCTTGGGAGCCGGAGTGGAGACCCAGTACTTC. Translating gives CASSLGAGVETQYF.

This chain joins TRBV5-6 and TRBJ2-1; 7 bases map to TRBD1. V gave up 0 bases and J gave up 3 bases; unmatched junction bases: 6. This CDR3 region has 16 residues. The V gene's germline CDR1 is SGHDT and CDR2 YYEEEE. The CDR3 DNA sequence: TGTGCCAGCAGCTTGGTTTTAGGGGGCGGCTACAATGAGCAGTTCTTC. It yields the protein CASSLVLGGGYNEQFF.

This chain joins TRBV5-5 and TRBJ1-5; 8 nucleotides agree with TRBD1. CDR1 and CDR2 from the germline V gene are SGHKS and YYEKEE (reference sequence). Losses at the gene ends were 3 bases for V and 4 bases for J; bases not matched to a gene: 6. CDR3 length: 15 residues. CDR3 region: CASSSRGQSNQPQHF. The CDR3 nucleotides read TGTGCCAGCAGCTCCAGGGGGCAAAGTAATCAGCCCCAGCATTTT. The variable domain in full, completed from reference TRBV5-5 and TRBJ1-5, reads DAGVTQSPTHLIKTRGQQVTLRCSPISGHKSVSWYQQVLGQGPQFIFQYYEKEERGRGNFPDRFSARQFPNYSSELNVNALLLGDSALYLCASSSRGQSNQPQHFGDGTRLSIL.

This clone was seen only a few times. The V and J genes are TRBV11-2 and TRBJ2-1, with 14 bases aligning to TRBD2. CDR1 SGHAT and CDR2 FQNNGV come from the germline V gene. This CDR3 is built from 16 residues. The junction had 6 bases not matched to a gene; V was cut back by 1 base and J by 10 bases. The CDR3 sequence is CASSLVLTSGRAEQFF. DNA for the CDR3: TGTGCCAGCAGCTTAGTCCTGACTAGCGGGAGGGCCGAGCAGTTCTTC.

This chain connects TRBV15 to TRBJ2-7; D is unclear. CDR1 is LNHNV and CDR2 is YYDKDF in the germline V gene (reference sequence). The length of the CDR3 is 14 residues. The V and J ends lost 6 bases and 0 bases respectively, with 12 bases between them. The CDR3 sequence: CATSVLGSSYEQYF. As DNA, the CDR3 is TGTGCCACCAGTGTCCTGGGCAGCTCCTACGAGCAGTACTTC.

This chain connects TRBV30 to TRBJ2-1, with 12 bases aligning to TRBD2. This CDR3 is 17 amino acids long. The V and J ends lost 0 bases and 7 bases, in that order; junction bases with no gene match: 10. CDR1 GTSNPN and CDR2 SVGIG come from the germline V gene (reference sequence). CDR3 nucleotide sequence: TGTGCCTGGAGTGTACGGCCTAGCGGGAGGGCACGGAATGAGCAGTTCTTC. Amino acids: CAWSVRPSGRARNEQFF.

The V call is TRBV7-9, the J call TRBJ2-7; TRBD1 might be the D (5 bases). CDR3 length: 14 residues. Deletions cut 1 base from V and 5 bases from J, with 12 bases between. Germline lookup yields CDR1 SEHNR and CDR2 FQNEAQ (reference sequence). CDR3: CASSLGQGINEQYF. CDR3 DNA: TGTGCCAGCAGCTTAGGGCAGGGTATCAACGAGCAGTACTTC.

V and J are TRBV5-1 and TRBJ2-7, with 9 nucleotides matching TRBD2. The CDR3 contains 14 residues. The V and J ends lost 4 bases and 1 base, in that order; junction bases with no gene match: 3. The germline gives CDR1 SGHRS, CDR2 YFSETQ. The CDR3 protein is CASSPTSGSYEQYF. The CDR3 nucleotides read TGCGCCAGCAGCCCGACTAGCGGATCCTACGAGCAGTACTTC. Using reference TRBV5-1 and TRBJ2-7 for the parts outside the CDR3, the full variable domain is KAGVTQTPRYLIKTRGQQVTLSCSPISGHRSVSWYQQTPGQGLQFLFEYFSETQRNKGNFPGRFSGRQFSNSRSEMNVSTLELGDSALYLCASSPTSGSYEQYFGPGTRLTVT.

This clone was seen a handful of times. This chain joins TRBV28 and TRBJ2-3, with 9 bases matching TRBD2. The CDR3 is 14 residues long. J was trimmed by 6 bases and V by 3 bases; bases with no gene match: 4. Per germline, CDR1 MDHEN and CDR2 SYDVKM. CDR3 region: CASSFLAGTDTQYF. The CDR3 DNA reads TGTGCCAGCAGTTTTCTAGCGGGAACCGATACGCAGTATTTT.

The CDR3 region is CASSQDGRLVGLKTYEQYF. The CDR3, as DNA: TGTGCCAGCAGCCAAGATGGCAGGTTGGTTGGGCTTAAAACCTACGAGCAGTACTTC. The V gene is TRBV4-2, the J gene TRBJ2-7; D gene uncertain. The germline V and J ends were trimmed by 0 bases and 2 bases, with 23 bases remaining between them. This CDR3 contains 19 residues. The germline V gene has CDR1 LGHNA and CDR2 YNFKEQ.

This clone was detected once. V gene TRBV11-2 combines with J gene TRBJ2-3; 12 bases match TRBD2. Germline V CDR1 and CDR2: SGHAT, FQNNGV. V lost 4 bases, J lost 6 bases, and 8 bases stayed unmatched. The CDR3 length is 16 residues. CDR3 DNA: TGTGCCAGCAGCTCCCTAGCGGGAGGGCCGTTGGATACGCAGTATTTT. It yields the protein CASSSLAGGPLDTQYF.

This sequence joins TRBV5-1 and TRBJ1-4, with a possible D match to TRBD1 (5 bases). The CDR3 is made up of 13 amino acids. The germline gives CDR1 SGHRS, CDR2 YFSETQ. V lost 7 bases to trimming and J lost 10 bases, with 17 bases between them. The CDR3 sequence is CASREVGAIKLFF. In DNA form, the CDR3 reads TGCGCCAGCCGGGAGGTTGGGGCTATAAAACTGTTTTTT.

V gene TRBV18 combines with J gene TRBJ2-6; 7 bases are shared with TRBD1. Unmatched junction bases numbered 3, after V lost 4 bases and J lost 0 bases. Per germline, CDR1 KGHSH and CDR2 LQKENI. CDR3 length: 16 amino acids. DNA for the CDR3: TGTGCCAGCTCACAAGGACAGGTCTCTGGGGCCAACGTCCTGACTTTC. It encodes CASSQGQVSGANVLTF.